What follows are 11 T cell receptor beta chains derived from one specimen sequenced in a study of spatial heterogeneity in lung cancer. Time point specified: sample taken at primary tumor resection. TCRdb passed the 5' RACE reads through MiXCR, listing each CDR3 protein once. The sample lists 6,000 or so distinct CDR3 sequences, approximately 12% occurring once. Sample: lung tissue, taken at surgery. These receptors came from a human donor with early-stage non-small cell lung cancer.

Worth noting for this clonotype: This may be a read error, as it is one base from a much larger clone. Without the conserved terminal phenylalanine or tryptophan, this CDR3 likely stems from a read error. The size of this beta chain means little, since it is a stray read in a library made for alpha chains. V usage is TRBV7-9 and J usage is TRBJ1-6; D possibly corresponds to TRBD1 (6 bases). The CDR3 sequence is 13 residues long. V was pared by 5 bases and J by 9 bases, with 11 bases between. Germline lookup yields CDR1 SEHNR and CDR2 FQNEAQ (reference sequence). The CDR3 DNA follows: TGTGCCAGCAGCCGTGGACAGCTTTCACCCCTCCACTCT. Its protein product is CASSRGQLSPLHS.

This clonotype is deemed medium-sized. This beta chain appears as a stray read in a library generated for alpha chains; its size is not informative. V is TRBV7-8 and J is TRBJ1-2, with TRBD1 identical over 8 bases. After removal of 4 bases from V and 4 bases from J, the junction contained 2 bases not matched to a gene. The CDR3 contains 13 residues. The V gene's germline CDR1 is SGHVS and CDR2 FQNEAQ. The CDR3 is CASSSTGAYGYTF. Here the CDR3 DNA reads TGTGCCAGCAGCTCGACAGGGGCCTATGGCTACACCTTC.

By its share, this clonotype is medium-sized. This beta chain is an off-target read within a library intended for alpha chains, so its frequency means little. The chain employs TRBV29-1 and TRBJ2-2; possibly TRBD1 or TRBD2 for D (6 bases each). The CDR3 consists of 14 residues. Trimming stripped 7 bases from V and 5 bases from J, with 17 bases between. The V gene's germline CDR1 is SQVTM and CDR2 ANQGSEA. In DNA, the CDR3 is TGCAGCGCAGGCACAGGGCGGGGAACCGGGGAGCTGTTTTTT. This translates into CSAGTGRGTGELFF.

This clonotype is classed as medium-sized. This beta chain is an off-target read within a library intended for alpha chains, so its frequency means little. The chain joins TRBV12-3 or TRBV12-4 to TRBJ1-2, with D possibly being TRBD1 (5 bases). Trimming took off 0 bases at V and 8 bases at J, with 13 bases between the two ends. The CDR3 has 14 amino acids. CDR3 DNA: TGTGCCAGCAGTTTAGCGTGGACACTGGGAGGCTACACCTTC. Its translation is CASSLAWTLGGYTF.

By proportion, this clonotype is medium-sized. The library was built for alpha chains, so this beta chain is an off-target read and its size means little. This rearrangement joins TRBV20-1 to TRBJ2-3; 14 bases agree with TRBD2. J was trimmed by 6 bases and V by 3 bases; bases with no gene match: 8. CDR1 DFQATT and CDR2 SNEGSKA come from the germline V gene (reference sequence). The CDR3 is 16 amino acids. The CDR3 coding sequence is TGCAGTGCTAGCCTCCTGACTAGCGGGAGGGCGGATACGCAGTATTTT. Residues: CSASLLTSGRADTQYF.

Many counts were recorded for this clonotype. The junction shows a germline mismatch at one end, possibly a read error. The library was designed around alpha chains, so this beta chain is a stray read whose abundance carries little weight. The chain is built from TRBV27 and TRBJ2-6, with D possibly called TRBD1 or TRBD2 (5 bases each). Looked up from germline, CDR1 is MNHEY and CDR2 is SMNVEV (reference sequence). The CDR3 has 18 amino acids. The CDR3 bases are TGTGTCAGCAGTCTTAAGAACGGGGCATTCTCTGGGGCCAACGTCCTGACTTTC. Its translation: CVSSLKNGAFSGANVLTF.

In this sample, this clonotype turned up many times. In a library made to pick up alpha chains, this beta chain is a stray read with a size that means little. The genes are TRBV18 and TRBJ2-1, with D maybe TRBD1 (6 bases). The V gene lost 4 bases and the J gene lost 8 bases, with 15 bases spanning the gap. The CDR3 is 14 amino acids. CDR1 is KGHSH and CDR2 is LQKENI in the germline V gene. The CDR3 nucleotides read TGTGCCAGCTCACAAATCGACAGGCCCGATGAGCAGTTCTTC. Its translation: CASSQIDRPDEQFF.

This clonotype has a count of ten or more. This beta chain is a stray read from a library made for alpha chains; its abundance is not meaningful. The rearrangement joins TRBV6-5 to TRBJ1-4, with D perhaps TRBD1 (6 bases). In germline, CDR1 is MNHEY, CDR2 SVGAGI. This CDR3 spans 15 amino acids. V gave up 6 bases and J gave up 8 bases, with 19 bases separating them. CDR3 bases: TGTGCCAGCAGCCGCGAGTGGGGGGCTGGAGAAAAACTGTTTTTT. Amino acids: CASSREWGAGEKLFF.

This clonotype was counted many times. Because the library targeted alpha chains, this beta chain is an off-target read whose size means little. The chain recombines TRBV30 with TRBJ2-1; 7 bases match TRBD1. CDR3 length: 12 amino acids. CDR1 and CDR2 (germline): GTSNPN, SVGIG (reference sequence). V lost 2 bases, J lost 9 bases, and 4 bases stayed unmatched. The CDR3 region has the DNA TGTGCCTGGAGTCGAACAGGGGCTGAGCAGTTCTTC. Encoded protein: CAWSRTGAEQFF.

This clonotype was counted at least ten times. Little can be read into the size of this beta chain, an off-target read in a library designed for alpha chains. This rearrangement joins TRBV4-1 to TRBJ2-5; D remains ambiguous. This CDR3 is built from 12 residues. V lost 0 bases to trimming and J lost 4 bases, with 3 bases between them. From germline, CDR1 is MGHRA and CDR2 YSYEKL. CDR3 loop: CASSQEGETQYF. The CDR3 DNA reads TGCGCCAGCAGCCAAGAAGGAGAGACCCAGTACTTC.

By sample fraction, this clonotype is medium-sized. Little can be read into the size of this beta chain, an off-target read in a library designed for alpha chains. The chain is built from TRBV7-2 and TRBJ2-1, with unresolved D. Trimming shortened V by 2 bases and J by 5 bases, and 13 bases separated the two germline ends. The CDR3 consists of 15 residues. The germline V gene has CDR1 SGHTA and CDR2 FQGNSA. Here the CDR3 reads CASSLMWLGDNEQFF. The CDR3 DNA follows: TGTGCCAGCAGCTTAATGTGGCTAGGCGACAATGAGCAGTTCTTC.